Sequencing of this TCR beta chain was carried out in a study of chemoradiotherapy in HPV16-positive cancers. Germline assignment: CDR1 MDHEN and CDR2 SYDVKM. V was clipped by 4 bases and J by 8 bases, with 17 bases between them. The length of the CDR3 is 15 residues. For this clone: Antigen: not known.

Some clones are missing from TCRdb's copy, which holds only in-frame ones; the method was immunoSEQ multiplex PCR. Of more than 10,000 clones in the sample, 89% were seen once. The study, taken as a whole, reports: Candidate HPV-specific clones and E7-related TCR motifs grew in tumor during treatment.

The chain links TRBV28 to TRBJ1-4; D might be TRBD1 (5 bases). The source material was blood, sampled from a patient who underwent chemoradiotherapy. This receptor was taken from a human donor with HPV-associated anogenital cancer. The CDR3 region has the DNA TGTGCCAGCAGTTCCCTTTCGGGGGGGAGAGAAAAACTGTTTTTT. Encoded protein: CASSSLSGGREKLFF. Full variable domain (outside the CDR3, taken from reference TRBV28 and TRBJ1-4): DVKVTQSSRYLVKRTGEKVFLECVQDMDHENMFWYRQDPGLGLRLIYFSYDVKMKEKGDIPEGYSVSREKKERFSLILESASTNQTSMYLCASSSLSGGREKLFFGSGTQLSVL.